These 16 T cell receptor beta chains were all obtained from the same sample, sequenced in a study of Graves' ophthalmopathy and Graves' hyperthyroidism. Researchers took RNA transcripts and amplified TCR beta CDR3 regions from them. An initial RT-PCR round employing HTBI primers preceded a second-round multiplex PCR. TCRdb re-called the multiplex PCR reads with MiXCR, one entry per CDR3 protein. The sample contains 400,000 to 500,000 distinct CDR3 sequences, 20% to 25% of which appear only once. Material for sequencing was peripheral blood. The receptors here all came from a young woman with stable Graves' hyperthyroidism.

This clonotype was picked up many times. CDR3 nucleotide sequence: TGTGCCAGCAGTGAACAACAGGGGTCGGGTGGAAACACCATATATTTT. Its translation is CASSEQQGSGGNTIYF. This rearrangement joins TRBV6-1 to TRBJ1-3; 7 bases line up with TRBD1. Germline V gives CDR1 MNHNS, CDR2 SASEGT. The V gene end was trimmed by 2 bases and the J gene end by 3 bases; junction bases not matched to a gene: 7. CDR3 length: 16 amino acids.

This clonotype was detected ten times or more. CDR3 sequence (DNA): TGCAGTGCTAGAGAGCCCTCGGACGGTAATGGCTACACCTTC. Translated: CSAREPSDGNGYTF. The rearrangement joins TRBV20-1 to TRBJ1-2; no firm D call. V lost 0 bases, J lost 6 bases, and 14 bases lay in between. This CDR3 is 14 amino acids long. The germline gives CDR1 DFQATT, CDR2 SNEGSKA (reference sequence).

The table lists this clonotype with a count of one. Being one base from a much bigger clone, this may be a read error. The chain employs TRBV10-3 and TRBJ1-5; 10 nucleotides agree with TRBD1. The CDR3 is made up of 15 amino acids. V dropped 6 bases and J dropped 2; count of bases not matched to a gene: 4. In germline, CDR1 is ENHRY, CDR2 SYGVKD. The CDR3 loop is CAIRSGTGGNQPQHF. CDR3 nucleotide sequence: TGTGCCATCAGATCCGGGACAGGGGGCAATCAGCCCCAGCATTTT.

The chain is built from TRBV3-1 and TRBJ1-5; the match to TRBD1 covers 10 bases. Unmatched junction bases numbered 3, after V lost 3 bases and J lost 7 bases. CDR3 length: 14 amino acids. Germline assignment: CDR1 LGHDT and CDR2 YNNKEL (reference sequence). The CDR3 region is CASSHGTGEQPQHF. In nucleotides, the CDR3 is TGTGCCAGCAGCCATGGGACAGGGGAGCAGCCCCAGCATTTT.

This clonotype was recorded a few times. A read error is likely, as this CDR3 ends without the conserved phenylalanine or tryptophan. V is TRBV20-1 and J is TRBJ2-3; 13 bases match TRBD2. CDR1 DFQATT and CDR2 SNEGSKA come from the germline V gene (reference sequence). The CDR3 runs to 18 residues. J lost 2 bases, V lost 3 bases, and 11 bases had no gene match. The CDR3 is CSARDGGLAGVVTDTQYC. The DNA of the CDR3 is TGCAGTGCTAGGGACGGAGGACTAGCGGGAGTGGTCACAGATACGCAGTATTGT.

The gene calls are TRBV7-8 and TRBJ1-3; 10 nucleotides align to TRBD1. The V gene's germline CDR1 is SGHVS and CDR2 FQNEAQ. The CDR3 consists of 14 residues. Trimming took 7 bases from V and 3 from J; bases not matched to a gene: 3. CDR3 residues: CASKGQGDGNTIYF. CDR3 DNA: TGTGCCAGCAAAGGACAGGGGGATGGAAACACCATATATTTT.

This clonotype was observed many times. The chain links TRBV27 to TRBJ1-2; D is undetermined. V shed 7 bases and J shed 4 bases, with 25 bases lying between them. CDR3 size: 17 residues. CDR1 is MNHEY and CDR2 is SMNVEV in the germline V gene (reference sequence). Written as DNA, the CDR3 is TGTGCCAGCATCAAAGCAGGTAACCGAGGGCCCTTCTATGGCTACACCTTC. Translation gives CASIKAGNRGPFYGYTF.

This clonotype was detected only a few times. V and J are TRBV15 and TRBJ1-1; perhaps TRBD1 as D (5 bases). Germline loops: CDR1 LNHNV, CDR2 YYDKDF (reference sequence). The CDR3 covers 16 residues. The V and J ends lost 1 base and 2 bases respectively, with 14 bases between them. CDR3: CATSRGYSTGNTEAFF. DNA of the CDR3: TGTGCCACCAGCAGAGGATACTCCACAGGAAACACTGAAGCTTTCTTT.

In the case of this clonotype: This could be a read error, since a much larger clone is one nucleotide away. The chain is built from TRBV7-3 and TRBJ2-2; tentative D call: TRBD1 (6 bases). Per the germline V gene, CDR1 is SGHTA and CDR2 is FQGTGA. The V and J ends lost 2 bases and 2 bases respectively, with 9 bases between them. The CDR3 has 15 amino acids. The CDR3 DNA reads TGTGCCAGCAGCTTAGTACAGGGAAACACCGGGGAGCTGTTTTTT. Translated: CASSLVQGNTGELFF.

This clonotype has at least ten counts. J is TRBJ1-1 and V is TRBV19, with TRBD1 matching over 9 bases. The V segment lost 8 bases and the J segment 5 bases; nucleotides outside the gene matches: 21. The germline V gene encodes CDR1 LNHDA and CDR2 SQIVND (reference sequence). This CDR3 contains 18 residues. DNA for the CDR3: TGTGCCAGTCGTGGTGGGTTTTCGGACAGGGGACGAACAACTGAAGCTTTCTTT. Translated, it gives CASRGGFSDRGRTTEAFF.

The chain employs TRBV12-3 or TRBV12-4 and TRBJ1-1; the match to TRBD1 covers 7 bases. With V trimmed by 5 bases and J by 3 bases, 6 bases remained unmatched. The CDR3 runs 14 residues. The CDR3 reads CASSQRGRHTEAFF. Written as DNA, the CDR3 is TGTGCCAGCAGTCAAAGGGGGCGGCACACTGAAGCTTTCTTT.

In its sample, this clonotype was seen a few times. This sequence joins TRBV9 and TRBJ1-3; 11 bases are a match to TRBD1. The ends lost 4 bases at V and 5 bases at J; junction bases unmatched: 11. Germline lookup yields CDR1 SGDLS and CDR2 YYNGEE. The CDR3 covers 17 residues. The CDR3 protein is CASSPPGTGGFRNTIYF. As DNA, the CDR3 is TGTGCCAGCAGCCCACCCGGGACAGGGGGATTCAGAAACACCATATATTTT.

In this sample, this clonotype turned up many times. This chain connects TRBV5-1 to TRBJ2-7; D possibly corresponds to TRBD1 (5 bases). V gave up 0 bases and J gave up 2 bases, with 12 bases separating them. The CDR3 has 15 residues. Per germline, CDR1 SGHRS and CDR2 YFSETQ. The CDR3 DNA reads TGCGCCAGCAGCTTGGCGAGTCAGGGTGCCTACGAGCAGTACTTC. This sequence encodes CASSLASQGAYEQYF.

This clonotype was observed many times. This chain uses TRBV30 with TRBJ2-5; tentatively, D is TRBD2 (5 bases). Trimming cost V 2 bases and J 13 bases, with 14 bases left between them. This CDR3 comprises 11 residues. Germline V gene lookup returns CDR1 GTSNPN and CDR2 SVGIG (reference sequence). CDR3 protein: CAWSYGGPRYF. Written as DNA, the CDR3 is TGTGCCTGGAGTTATGGAGGCCCGCGGTACTTC.

As concerns this clonotype: This may stem from a read error, because a much larger clone lies one nucleotide away. The CDR3 loop reads CACSSRAQSKSEAFF. The CDR3 coding sequence is TGTGCCTGCAGCTCCCGGGCACAGTCGAAGTCTGAAGCTTTCTTT. The chain employs TRBV3-1 and TRBJ1-1, with D hard to call. Germline loops: CDR1 LGHDT, CDR2 YNNKEL (reference sequence). This CDR3 region has 15 residues.

This clonotype was counted ten times or more. The gene calls are TRBV6-1 and TRBJ1-6; perhaps TRBD1 as D (6 bases). From germline, CDR1 is MNHNS and CDR2 SASEGT. The CDR3 totals 15 residues. Trimming removed 6 bases from V and 1 base from J, with 10 bases in between. Here the CDR3 DNA reads TGTGCCAGCAGACCAGGGGCATCCTATAATTCACCCCTCCACTTT. This codes for CASRPGASYNSPLHF.